These T cell receptor beta chains were read from a single sample in a study of T cells in Graves' hyperthyroidism and ophthalmopathy. TCRdb itself ran the multiplex PCR reads through MiXCR, one entry per CDR3 protein. This sample has a few hundred thousand distinct CDR3 sequences, with approximately 20% found just once. The sequencing sample was made of blood. All receptors come from a man aged 35-49 years with Graves' hyperthyroidism. Both conserved end residues are part of each CDR3. Each record gives: J gene, CDR3 length, V gene, clone size, D gene, CDR3 DNA, CDR3 protein. D genes are given only for firm matches. Only part of the rows carry a size: once, few, many, or a class if the clone is expanded.

TRBJ1-3 13 TRBV2 few TRBD1 TGTGCCGGGACAGGGGCGGAAGGAAACACCATATATTTT CAGTGAEGNTIYF
TRBJ1-5 15 TRBV18 many . TGTGCCAGCTCAGACAGCCGGGACAGCAATCAGCCCCAGCATTTT CASSDSRDSNQPQHF
TRBJ2-3 19 TRBV25-1 few . TGTGCCAGCAGTGACGTAACCCTGCTGCGGGGGCCAAGCACAGATACGCAGTATTTT CASSDVTLLRGPSTDTQYF
TRBJ1-4 17 TRBV5-1 . . TGCGCCAGCAGCTCCACTGGGGCGGCGGCAGGGGATGAAAAACTGTTTTTT CASSSTGAAAGDEKLFF
TRBJ1-6 16 TRBV7-9 . TRBD1 TGTGCCAGCAATGGGGGACAGGGGTTTTTTAATTCACCCCTCCACTTT CASNGGQGFFNSPLHF
TRBJ2-7 16 TRBV11-2 . TRBD1 TGTGCCAGCAGCCAAGAATCGACAGGGCGGTTATACGAGCAGTACTTC CASSQESTGRLYEQYF
TRBJ2-1 12 TRBV20-1 many . TGCAGTGCTAGGTGGGGATACAATGAGCAGTTCTTC CSARWGYNEQFF
TRBJ2-5 12 TRBV15 many . TGTGCCACCAGCAGAGATAGGGAGACCCAGTACTTC CATSRDRETQYF
TRBJ1-6 14 TRBV11-1 . . TGTGCCAGCAGCTTAGCTCGACAGGCGCATCCCCTCCACTTT CASSLARQAHPLHF
TRBJ1-1 13 TRBV5-6 few . TGTGCCAGCAGCTCGACATCCAACACTGAAGCTTTCTTT CASSSTSNTEAFF
TRBJ2-7 14 TRBV11-1 few . TGTGCCAGCAGCCCCGGGACGCCACCCTACGAGCAGTACTTC CASSPGTPPYEQYF
TRBJ1-1 16 TRBV6-5 many . TGTGCCAGCAGTTACTCTGGACATGGTTTGAACACTGAAGCTTTCTTT CASSYSGHGLNTEAFF
TRBJ1-2 13 TRBV20-1 . TRBD1 TGCAGTGCTAGAGGACAGGGACGCTATAGCTACACCTTC CSARGQGRYSYTF
TRBJ2-5 16 TRBV3-1 many . TGTGCCAGCAGCCAAGGTTTCACTAGTCTTGGTGAGACCCAGTACTTC CASSQGFTSLGETQYF
TRBJ1-1 15 TRBV28 many . TGTGCCAGCAGCTCGTGGGAGGCCCCGAACACTGAAGCTTTCTTT CASSSWEAPNTEAFF
TRBJ2-2 14 TRBV5-6 many . TGTGCCAGCAGTCGCGAATTTGGCACCGGGGAGCTGTTTTTT CASSREFGTGELFF
TRBJ2-2 15 TRBV28 many . TGTGCCAGCAGTTCCGCCAGGGGACGACACGGGGAGCTGTTTTTT CASSSARGRHGELFF
TRBJ2-5 14 TRBV7-2 . . TGTGCCAGCAGCGACGCCGGGGGCCGAGGGACCCAGTACTTC CASSDAGGRGTQYF
TRBJ2-1 15 TRBV7-2 . . TGTGCCAGCAGTGAAGCGGAGCGACAGTACAATGAGCAGTTCTTC CASSEAERQYNEQFF
TRBJ1-5 14 TRBV2 many . TGTGCCAGCAGTGGGGCCTACAGCAATCAGCCCCAGCATTTT CASSGAYSNQPQHF
TRBJ2-7 12 TRBV5-1 many . TGCGCCGGCAGCTTGGTGGGTCGTGAGCAGTACTTC CAGSLVGREQYF
TRBJ2-7 15 TRBV7-2 . . TGTGCCAGCAGCTCGCCAGCCTGGGGGCGCAACGAGCAGTACTTC CASSSPAWGRNEQYF
TRBJ2-5 17 TRBV7-7 few TRBD2 TGTGCTAGCAGCCCCACGGGACTAGCGGGGGTCGGGGAGACCCAGTACTTC CASSPTGLAGVGETQYF
TRBJ1-6 14 TRBV30 many . TGTGCCTGGAGTTTGGGCAGGGAGAATTCACCCCTCCACTTT CAWSLGRENSPLHF
TRBJ1-4 13 TRBV13 . . TGTGCCAGCGGACAGCTTCAGGGTGAAAAACTGTTTTTT CASGQLQGEKLFF
TRBJ1-1 14 TRBV6-5 many TRBD1 TGTGCCAGCAGTTATCATACAGGGGGGACTGAAGCTTTCTTT CASSYHTGGTEAFF